The 31 T cell receptor beta chains below come from one sample, sequenced in a study of response to subunit inactivated influenza vaccine. TCRdb called the RT-PCR reads again in MiXCR, with one record for every CDR3 protein. Among roughly 520,000 distinct CDR3 sequences, about 25% were seen once, and the ten largest hold 1.9%. This specimen was CD4+ T cells sorted from PBMCs, taken roughly 5 days after vaccination. Receptors originate from a man aged 45-60 years who received an inactivated influenza vaccine.

This clonotype was counted between two and nine times. The chain links TRBV12-5 to TRBJ2-5, with D tentatively TRBD1 (5 bases). The germline V gene encodes CDR1 LGHNT and CDR2 FRNRAP. This CDR3 contains 15 residues. V dropped 6 bases and J dropped 1 base, with 15 bases sitting between them. The CDR3 spells CASGQGSGVQETQYF. The DNA of the CDR3 is TGTGCTAGTGGCCAGGGATCGGGCGTCCAAGAGACCCAGTACTTC.

CDR3 sequence (DNA): TGCAGTGTTAGGACAGGTGGAAATAATGAAAAACTGTTTTTT. Its protein product is CSVRTGGNNEKLFF. V usage is TRBV20-1 and J usage is TRBJ1-4; TRBD1 agrees at 7 bases. V lost 7 bases, J lost 4 bases, and 9 bases stayed unmatched. The CDR3 is 14 residues long. The germline CDR1 and CDR2 sequences are DFQATT and SNEGSKA (reference sequence).

The chain combines TRBV5-5 with TRBJ1-3; D gene unclear. V lost 1 base and J lost 0, with 17 bases in between. This CDR3 has 18 residues. Looked up from germline, CDR1 is SGHKS and CDR2 is YYEKEE (reference sequence). CDR3 region: CASSLSAFRWDSGNTIYF. The CDR3 DNA reads as TGTGCCAGCAGCTTGTCCGCCTTTCGATGGGACTCTGGAAACACCATATATTTT. The full variable domain, in which reference TRBV5-5 and TRBJ1-3 provide the parts outside the CDR3, is DAGVTQSPTHLIKTRGQQVTLRCSPISGHKSVSWYQQVLGQGPQFIFQYYEKEERGRGNFPDRFSARQFPNYSSELNVNALLLGDSALYLCASSLSAFRWDSGNTIYFGEGSWLTVV.

This clonotype was counted between two and nine times. This sequence joins TRBV5-1 and TRBJ1-2; 8 bases line up with TRBD1. V lost 0 bases to trimming and J lost 8 bases; unmatched junction nucleotides: 6. Germline CDR1 reads SGHRS; CDR2 reads YFSETQ. There are 14 residues in the CDR3. The CDR3 loop reads CASSLGQGPVGYTF. The CDR3 DNA reads as TGCGCCAGCAGCTTGGGACAGGGGCCGGTCGGCTACACCTTC.

This chain connects TRBV28 to TRBJ2-7, with unresolved D. Trimming removed 7 bases at V and 2 bases at J, with 18 bases between. The CDR3 runs 15 residues. CDR1 MDHEN and CDR2 SYDVKM come from the germline V gene. Written as DNA, the CDR3 is TGTGCCAGCACCCCGTACGTGAAAAGTACCTACGAGCAGTACTTC. Its translation: CASTPYVKSTYEQYF. The complete variable domain, with remaining parts taken from reference TRBV28 and TRBJ2-7, reads DVKVTQSSRYLVKRTGEKVFLECVQDMDHENMFWYRQDPGLGLRLIYFSYDVKMKEKGDIPEGYSVSREKKERFSLILESASTNQTSMYLCASTPYVKSTYEQYFGPGTRLTVT.

The chain links TRBV12-3 or TRBV12-4 to TRBJ2-1, with a tentative D call TRBD1 (5 bases). CDR3 length: 14 amino acids. Trimming shortened V by 2 bases and J by 9 bases, and 14 bases separated the two germline ends. CDR3 nucleotides: TGTGCCAGCAGTTTAAAGTCAGGGTGGGGTGAGCAGTTCTTC. Its translation: CASSLKSGWGEQFF.

This clonotype was seen at least ten times. The chain is built from TRBV29-1 and TRBJ1-1; D unclear. This CDR3 spans 13 amino acids. Germline V lookup: CDR1 SQVTM, CDR2 ANQGSEA. V lost 1 base and J lost 9, with 15 bases in between. In DNA, the CDR3 is TGCAGCGTTGAAGGGAGCCAAATTCTTCAAGCTTTCTTT. Protein sequence: CSVEGSQILQAFF.

This clonotype was found a few times. CDR3 in DNA: TGCGCCAGCAGCTCCAGCCCCGGGACAGGGGATGCCGAGCAGTACTTC. It is translated as CASSSSPGTGDAEQYF. This rearrangement joins TRBV5-1 to TRBJ2-7; 10 bases line up with TRBD1. V trimming: 3 bases; J trimming: 6 bases; junction bases outside the gene matches: 12. The CDR3 spans 16 residues. Germline CDR1 reads SGHRS; CDR2 reads YFSETQ.

This clonotype was detected a few times. This chain links TRBV3-1 with TRBJ2-7; TRBD2 agrees at 11 bases. Germline V gene lookup returns CDR1 LGHDT and CDR2 YNNKEL (reference sequence). Losses at the gene ends were 4 bases for V and 4 bases for J; bases not matched to a gene: 6. This CDR3 is built from 15 residues. CDR3 DNA sequence: TGTGCCAGCAGCCCTGGGACTAGCGGACGATACGAGCAGTACTTC. As protein: CASSPGTSGRYEQYF.

This clonotype turned up a few times. V and J are TRBV18 and TRBJ2-5, with 9 nucleotides matching TRBD2. V lost 3 bases to trimming and J lost 3 bases; unmatched junction nucleotides: 5. Germline-derived CDR1 and CDR2 are KGHSH and LQKENI. This CDR3 is 15 amino acids long. CDR3 DNA sequence: TGTGCCAGCTCACCCCGGGTAGCGGGGGAAGAGACCCAGTACTTC. Its translation: CASSPRVAGEETQYF.

The rearrangement uses TRBV21-1 and TRBJ2-2; no DNA check was done on the table's D call, TRBD1. TRBV21-1 is marked as a pseudogene. The CDR3 runs to 18 residues. This CDR3 reads CASSTPGRNISNTGELFF. DNA of the CDR3: TGTGCCAGCAGCACCCCAGGACGGAATATTTCGAACACCGGGGAGCTGTTTTTT.

This clonotype has only a few counts. The chain uses TRBV24-1 and TRBJ1-6; D gene ambiguous. Trimming left V 4 bases short and J 10 bases short, with 19 bases between. Germline V gene lookup returns CDR1 KGHDR and CDR2 SFDVKD. This CDR3 contains 16 residues. This chain's CDR3 is CATSDPLGSLRSPLHF. In DNA form, the CDR3 reads TGTGCCACCAGTGACCCCTTAGGGAGCCTCAGGTCACCCCTCCACTTT.

The rearrangement joins TRBV5-1 to TRBJ2-7, with unresolved D. CDR1 is SGHRS and CDR2 is YFSETQ in the germline V gene. CDR3 size: 16 residues. V lost 0 bases and J 3 bases, leaving 16 bases between the germline ends. DNA for the CDR3: TGCGCCAGCAGCTTGGGTCAGACCTCGTACTACTACGAGCAGTACTTC. Translation: CASSLGQTSYYYEQYF.

There are a few counts of this clonotype. The chain carries TRBV12-3 or TRBV12-4 and TRBJ1-2; 7 nucleotides match TRBD1. Germline trimming cut 6 bases from V and 2 bases from J; bases unmatched to any gene: 3. The CDR3 is 13 amino acids. CDR3 in DNA: TGTGCCAGCAGGGGGACAGCAAACTATGGCTACACCTTC. Its protein product is CASRGTANYGYTF.

This clonotype has just a few counts. This chain links TRBV30 with TRBJ2-7; D is uncertain. The CDR3 runs 13 residues. V shed 8 bases and J shed 2 bases, with 16 bases lying between them. Germline CDR1 and CDR2: GTSNPN and SVGIG (reference sequence). The CDR3 loop reads CAGYQAATYEQYF. In DNA form, the CDR3 reads TGTGCCGGTTATCAAGCAGCTACCTACGAGCAGTACTTC.

The chain joins TRBV25-1 to TRBJ2-3; D unresolved. Trimming cost V 3 bases and J 8 bases, with 12 bases left between them. There are 13 residues in the CDR3. The V gene's germline CDR1 is MGHDK and CDR2 SYGVNS. The CDR3 region has the DNA TGTGCCAGCAGTGACAGGATCCTGGGTACGCAGTATTTT. It codes for CASSDRILGTQYF.

This chain joins TRBV20-1 and TRBJ1-5; 9 bases fit TRBD1. CDR1 and CDR2 (germline): DFQATT, SNEGSKA (reference sequence). This CDR3 has 16 amino acids. The V and J ends lost 0 bases and 6 bases, in that order; junction bases with no gene match: 9. CDR3 residues: CSARDFSGQGSQPQHF. The CDR3 DNA reads TGCAGTGCTAGAGATTTTTCGGGACAGGGAAGTCAGCCCCAGCATTTT.

The sample holds many counts of this clonotype. The gene calls are TRBV7-8 and TRBJ2-1; 10 nucleotides match TRBD2. The CDR3 covers 17 residues. CDR1 is SGHVS, CDR2 FQNEAQ, per germline. The V and J ends lost 1 base and 4 bases, in that order; junction bases with no gene match: 7. The CDR3 sequence: CASSLGAGTSVYNEQFF. The CDR3 DNA reads TGTGCCAGCAGCTTAGGGGCCGGGACTAGCGTGTACAATGAGCAGTTCTTC.

Notes on this clonotype: Possible read error: a much larger clone is one base away. This chain joins TRBV7-6 and TRBJ2-3; perhaps TRBD2 as D (5 bases). Germline-derived CDR1 and CDR2 are SGHVS and FNYEAQ. The CDR3 runs 15 residues. Here the CDR3 DNA reads TGTGCCAGCAGCTTCCAACCAGCTAGCACAGTTACGCAGTATTTT. Translated: CASSFQPASTVTQYF.

At least ten counts were recorded for this clonotype. The chain links TRBV19 to TRBJ1-1, with D perhaps matching TRBD1 (6 bases). V was shortened by 6 bases and J by 0 bases, with 11 bases between the two germline ends. CDR1 is LNHDA and CDR2 is SQIVND in the germline V gene (reference sequence). CDR3 length equals 14 residues. Here the CDR3 DNA reads TGTGCCAGTAGCCCGACAGGTTTGAACACTGAAGCTTTCTTT. This codes for CASSPTGLNTEAFF.

The V and J genes are TRBV14 and TRBJ2-2; TRBD1 aligns across 8 bases. The CDR3 spans 16 residues. CDR1 is SGHDN, CDR2 FVKESK, per germline. With 5 bases clipped from V and 5 bases from J, the junction kept 10 bases outside the gene matches. CDR3 protein: CASSSLRQGTTGELFF. CDR3 coding DNA: TGTGCCAGCAGCTCCCTTAGACAGGGGACGACCGGGGAGCTGTTTTTT.

This clonotype was seen at least ten times. The CDR3 DNA reads TGCAGTGCTATGTCCGGGACTTCCTCGGAGGAGCAGTACTTC. Its translation is CSAMSGTSSEEQYF. The rearrangement uses TRBV20-1 and TRBJ2-7; tentative D call: TRBD2 (6 bases). Trimming shortened V by 4 bases and J by 7 bases, and 20 bases separated the two germline ends. Germline CDR1 and CDR2: DFQATT and SNEGSKA (reference sequence). CDR3 length: 14 residues.

This clonotype was counted a few times. A read error may account for a junction end that differs from germline. The V and J genes are TRBV4-1 and TRBJ2-5; 8 nucleotides agree with TRBD2. CDR3 length: 14 amino acids. Germline V gene lookup returns CDR1 MGHRA and CDR2 YSYEKL. CDR3 sequence: CASSQDSASGSPIF. CDR3 DNA sequence: TGCGCCAGCAGCCAAGATTCGGCTAGCGGGTCTCCCATCTTC.

This chain connects TRBV11-1 to TRBJ2-5; 7 nucleotides align to TRBD1. Germline values: CDR1 SGHAT, CDR2 FQDESV (reference sequence). The J segment lost 3 bases and the V segment lost 4 bases, leaving 11 bases of the junction unmatched. This CDR3 has 16 amino acids. Here the CDR3 DNA reads TGTGCCAGCAGCTCCCTTTACAACAGGGGAAAAGAGACCCAGTACTTC. Residues: CASSSLYNRGKETQYF.

This clonotype was counted between two and nine times. The rearrangement links TRBV11-2 to TRBJ1-2; unclear D gene. Per germline, CDR1 SGHAT and CDR2 FQNNGV. The CDR3 runs to 13 residues. V was trimmed by 3 bases and J by 7 bases, leaving 12 bases between them. The CDR3 DNA reads as TGTGCCAGCAGCTTCCGGCCATCGGGTGGCTACACCTTC. It translates to CASSFRPSGGYTF.

The chain has TRBV4-3 and TRBJ2-7; D not resolved. The CDR3 totals 13 residues. The V gene's germline CDR1 is LGHNA and CDR2 YSLEER. Trimming pared 0 bases from V and 3 bases from J, leaving 6 bases between. CDR3 in amino acids: CASSQDRNYEQYF. CDR3 nucleotides: TGCGCCAGCAGCCAAGATCGGAACTACGAGCAGTACTTC.

The gene calls are TRBV10-3 and TRBJ2-1, with D hard to call. The CDR3 length is 12 residues. V was trimmed by 3 bases and J by 6 bases, leaving 6 bases between them. The germline V gene has CDR1 ENHRY and CDR2 SYGVKD. CDR3 coding DNA: TGTGCCATCAGTGAATACAGCAATGAGCAGTTCTTC. It encodes CAISEYSNEQFF.

The rearrangement uses TRBV6-5 and TRBJ2-3; 7 positions agree with TRBD1. V was clipped by 2 bases and J by 8 bases; unmatched bases: 10. Germline lookup yields CDR1 MNHEY and CDR2 SVGAGI. This CDR3 has 15 residues. The CDR3 DNA is TGTGCCAGCAGTTACGGGGCCAAGGGGGCGATTACGCAGTATTTT. The encoded protein is CASSYGAKGAITQYF.

The chain links TRBV11-2 to TRBJ2-2; D unclear. V was cut by 2 bases and J by 5 bases, with 9 bases left in between. This CDR3 region has 14 residues. Germline assignment: CDR1 SGHAT and CDR2 FQNNGV. The chain's CDR3 is CASSLLGRTGELFF. CDR3 nucleotide sequence: TGTGCCAGCAGCTTATTAGGGCGTACCGGGGAGCTGTTTTTT.

V and J are TRBV7-8 and TRBJ2-5, with TRBD1 identical over 7 bases. V dropped 6 bases and J dropped 5; count of bases not matched to a gene: 9. This CDR3 spans 14 amino acids. CDR1 and CDR2 from the germline V gene are SGHVS and FQNEAQ. DNA for the CDR3: TGTGCCAGCAGACCGACAGGGAATGCCGAGACCCAGTACTTC. It codes for CASRPTGNAETQYF.

This clonotype has only a few counts. V and J are TRBV20-1 and TRBJ2-1; 12 bases are a match to TRBD2. CDR1 and CDR2 (germline): DFQATT, SNEGSKA (reference sequence). This CDR3 has 13 amino acids. CDR3 in amino acids: CRASSGRVDEQFF. DNA for the CDR3: TGCAGGGCCTCTAGCGGGAGGGTCGATGAGCAGTTCTTC.